The rows below give T cell receptor beta chains drawn from one sample of a study of blood T cells in healthy people across ages. TCRdb used MiXCR to reprocess the 5' RACE reads, holding one entry per CDR3 protein. The sample has approximately 2,000,000 distinct CDR3 sequences; roughly two fifths are singletons. The sample comprised blood. These receptors originate from a human donor in good health. CDR3s include the opening cysteine and the closing phenylalanine or tryptophan. The order of the fields is CDR3 DNA, CDR3 protein, V gene, J gene, D gene, clone size. The D gene is left open where the match is weak. Size tells how often a clone was seen (once, few, many) or the class of an expanded clone, and some rows leave it out.

CDR3nt: TGTGCCGTAGAAGATGGGACAAGGGAGACCCAGTACTTC
CDR3aa: CAVEDGTRETQYF
v_gene: TRBV10-3
j_gene: TRBJ2-5
d_gene: NA
abundance: NA

CDR3nt: TGTGCCAGCAGTCGGACGGGGATTATGAACACTGAAGCTTTCTTT
CDR3aa: CASSRTGIMNTEAFF
v_gene: TRBV6-6
j_gene: TRBJ1-1
d_gene: NA
abundance: NA

CDR3nt: TGTGCCAGCAGCCACGGAGATTTTGCCTCACCCCTCCACTTT
CDR3aa: CASSHGDFASPLHF
v_gene: TRBV3-1
j_gene: TRBJ1-6
d_gene: NA
abundance: NA

CDR3nt: TGCGCCAGCAGCCCCGGAGTGCGGTCGCAGATTAATTCACCCCTCCACTTT
CDR3aa: CASSPGVRSQINSPLHF
v_gene: TRBV5-1
j_gene: TRBJ1-6
d_gene: NA
abundance: few

CDR3nt: TGCAGTGCTAGGGGCTGGACAGGGTCGAACACTGAAGCTTTCTTT
CDR3aa: CSARGWTGSNTEAFF
v_gene: TRBV20-1
j_gene: TRBJ1-1
d_gene: TRBD1
abundance: few

CDR3nt: TGCAGTGCTGGACGGGGGGCCCTTTACAATGAGCAGTTCTTC
CDR3aa: CSAGRGALYNEQFF
v_gene: TRBV20-1
j_gene: TRBJ2-1
d_gene: NA
abundance: few

CDR3nt: TGTGCTAGCGCGGCCCGGAGCACAGATACGCAGTATTTT
CDR3aa: CASAARSTDTQYF
v_gene: TRBV12-5
j_gene: TRBJ2-3
d_gene: NA
abundance: NA

CDR3nt: TGCGCCAGCAGCTTTGACAGGGGGCGATACAATGAGCAGTTCTTC
CDR3aa: CASSFDRGRYNEQFF
v_gene: TRBV5-1
j_gene: TRBJ2-1
d_gene: TRBD1
abundance: few

CDR3nt: TGTGCCAGCAGTCCGACCGGGGGGGCATTATTCAATGAGCAGTTCTTC
CDR3aa: CASSPTGGALFNEQFF
v_gene: TRBV9
j_gene: TRBJ2-1
d_gene: TRBD2
abundance: NA

CDR3nt: TGTGCCATCACCGGGGGACCTAACACAGATACGCAGTATTTT
CDR3aa: CAITGGPNTDTQYF
v_gene: TRBV10-3
j_gene: TRBJ2-3
d_gene: NA
abundance: NA

CDR3nt: TGTGCCAGCAGCCCCAATTGGAGGGAGGAGACCCAGTACTTC
CDR3aa: CASSPNWREETQYF
v_gene: TRBV11-1
j_gene: TRBJ2-5
d_gene: NA
abundance: NA

CDR3nt: TGTGCCAGCAGCACGTTACCGTACGAGCAGTACTTC
CDR3aa: CASSTLPYEQYF
v_gene: TRBV7-2
j_gene: TRBJ2-7
d_gene: NA
abundance: few

CDR3nt: TGTGCCAGCAGCACAGTCGTAGGGAGGTTTGGGACAGGGGAAAATAGATACAGGGGGCAGTACTTC
CDR3aa: CASSTVVGRFGTGENRYRGQYF
v_gene: TRBV11-2
j_gene: TRBJ2-7
d_gene: TRBD1
abundance: once

CDR3nt: TGCGCCAGCAGCCCCGGGTCCCCTACGAACGAGCAGTACTTC
CDR3aa: CASSPGSPTNEQYF
v_gene: TRBV5-1
j_gene: TRBJ2-7
d_gene: NA
abundance: NA

CDR3nt: TGTGCCACCAGCAGAGACAAGGGCAATGAGCAGTTCTTC
CDR3aa: CATSRDKGNEQFF
v_gene: TRBV15
j_gene: TRBJ2-1
d_gene: NA
abundance: NA

CDR3nt: TGTGCCAGCAGCTTAGCCCCTTTAGGGGCTCTCTCAGAGACCCAGTACTTC
CDR3aa: CASSLAPLGALSETQYF
v_gene: TRBV7-2
j_gene: TRBJ2-5
d_gene: NA
abundance: NA

CDR3nt: TGTGCCAGCAGCCCTCAGGGGGCAGGGCAGCAGTACTTC
CDR3aa: CASSPQGAGQQYF
v_gene: TRBV16
j_gene: TRBJ2-5
d_gene: TRBD1
abundance: few

CDR3nt: TGTGCCAGCAGCGTAGGGACTAGCAGATACAATGAGCAGTTCTTC
CDR3aa: CASSVGTSRYNEQFF
v_gene: TRBV9
j_gene: TRBJ2-1
d_gene: TRBD2
abundance: few

CDR3nt: TGCGCCAGCGGTCATGGGGCGAACACTGAAGCTTTCTTT
CDR3aa: CASGHGANTEAFF
v_gene: TRBV5-1
j_gene: TRBJ1-1
d_gene: NA
abundance: NA

CDR3nt: TGTGCCAGCCGCTTGGGGAGAGAAGAGACCCAGTACTTC
CDR3aa: CASRLGREETQYF
v_gene: TRBV5-6
j_gene: TRBJ2-5
d_gene: NA
abundance: NA

CDR3nt: TGTGCCAGCAGTCCCGGGACAGGGAGTGAAAAACTGTTTTTT
CDR3aa: CASSPGTGSEKLFF
v_gene: TRBV12-3/TRBV12-4
j_gene: TRBJ1-4
d_gene: TRBD1
abundance: many

CDR3nt: TGTGCCAGCAGCCCGACAGGGGTGACGTACGAGCAGTACTTC
CDR3aa: CASSPTGVTYEQYF
v_gene: TRBV7-9
j_gene: TRBJ2-7
d_gene: TRBD1
abundance: NA

CDR3nt: TGTGCCAGCAGCCCAAGACTAGCGGGGGGGCCCGACAATGAGCAGTTCTTC
CDR3aa: CASSPRLAGGPDNEQFF
v_gene: TRBV7-9
j_gene: TRBJ2-1
d_gene: TRBD2
abundance: few

CDR3nt: TGTGCCAGCAGCCCCGGGACTTTCACCACCGGGGAGCGGTTTTTT
CDR3aa: CASSPGTFTTGERFF
v_gene: TRBV28
j_gene: TRBJ2-2
d_gene: NA
abundance: NA

CDR3nt: TGTGCCAGCAGCTGTCAGGGCACGAACACTGAAGCTTTCTTT
CDR3aa: CASSCQGTNTEAFF
v_gene: TRBV7-2
j_gene: TRBJ1-1
d_gene: NA
abundance: NA

CDR3nt: TGCGCCAGCAGCCTCTTCCTCGACAGGGCGACTAACTATGGCTACACCTTC
CDR3aa: CASSLFLDRATNYGYTF
v_gene: TRBV4-3
j_gene: TRBJ1-2
d_gene: TRBD1
abundance: once

CDR3nt: TGTGCCAGCAGCGAGGGACAGCGTAATGAAAAACTGTTTTTT
CDR3aa: CASSEGQRNEKLFF
v_gene: TRBV7-9
j_gene: TRBJ1-4
d_gene: TRBD1
abundance: few

CDR3nt: TGTGCCAGCAGGGGACAGGTCTCGGGAGAGCAGTACTTC
CDR3aa: CASRGQVSGEQYF
v_gene: TRBV6-5
j_gene: TRBJ2-4
d_gene: TRBD1
abundance: NA

CDR3nt: TGTGCCAGCAGCTTGGTCTTGGGAGCGGGCAACCAAGAGACCCAGTACTTC
CDR3aa: CASSLVLGAGNQETQYF
v_gene: TRBV5-5
j_gene: TRBJ2-5
d_gene: NA
abundance: NA

CDR3nt: TGTGCCAGCAGCCAAGGCCCGGGGCAGCCCCAGCATTTT
CDR3aa: CASSQGPGQPQHF
v_gene: TRBV3-1
j_gene: TRBJ1-5
d_gene: NA
abundance: many

CDR3nt: TGTGCCAGCAGCCGACAGGGAAAGAGGGGTCCAGATACGCAGTATTTT
CDR3aa: CASSRQGKRGPDTQYF
v_gene: TRBV6-5
j_gene: TRBJ2-3
d_gene: TRBD1
abundance: NA

CDR3nt: TGTGCCAGCAGCCCCGGGACAGAAAGCAATCAGCCCCAGCATTTT
CDR3aa: CASSPGTESNQPQHF
v_gene: TRBV5-8
j_gene: TRBJ1-5
d_gene: TRBD1
abundance: NA

CDR3nt: TGTGCCAGCAGCTCTCTAGCGGGGGGCCGATGGTCCTACAATGAGCAGTTCTTC
CDR3aa: CASSSLAGGRWSYNEQFF
v_gene: TRBV7-2
j_gene: TRBJ2-1
d_gene: TRBD2
abundance: NA

CDR3nt: TGCAGCGTGGAAGGACAACACCTCCCGGCGGGCTATGGCTACACCTTC
CDR3aa: CSVEGQHLPAGYGYTF
v_gene: TRBV29-1
j_gene: TRBJ1-2
d_gene: NA
abundance: few

CDR3nt: TGTGCCAGCAGTCCCGGGGTAGCACAAGCACACTACTACAATGAGCAGTTCTTC
CDR3aa: CASSPGVAQAHYYNEQFF
v_gene: TRBV2
j_gene: TRBJ2-1
d_gene: NA
abundance: NA

CDR3nt: TGTGCCAGCAGCCCTCAGAGGGCAGATACGCAGTATTTT
CDR3aa: CASSPQRADTQYF
v_gene: TRBV12-3/TRBV12-4
j_gene: TRBJ2-3
d_gene: NA
abundance: NA

CDR3nt: TGTGCCAGCAGCCACCTGGGTCTGGGAGAGACCCAGTACTTC
CDR3aa: CASSHLGLGETQYF
v_gene: TRBV3-1
j_gene: TRBJ2-5
d_gene: NA
abundance: NA

CDR3nt: TGCAGTGCTAGAGACCCTCGGGCGCGGGGGAGCCCCAATGAGCAGTTCTTC
CDR3aa: CSARDPRARGSPNEQFF
v_gene: TRBV20-1
j_gene: TRBJ2-1
d_gene: TRBD2
abundance: NA

CDR3nt: TGTGCCAGCAGTTTTTGGGGGGGCTCACCGGGCGTTGAAGCTTTCTTT
CDR3aa: CASSFWGGSPGVEAFF
v_gene: TRBV27
j_gene: TRBJ1-1
d_gene: NA
abundance: NA

CDR3nt: TGTGCCAGCAGCCAAGATGGAGTCTCACCCCTCCACTTT
CDR3aa: CASSQDGVSPLHF
v_gene: TRBV4-2
j_gene: TRBJ1-6
d_gene: NA
abundance: few

CDR3nt: TGTGCCAGCAGCACAGGGGGTCGACAGGGGAAGTTCTTC
CDR3aa: CASSTGGRQGKFF
v_gene: TRBV7-2
j_gene: TRBJ2-1
d_gene: TRBD1
abundance: few

CDR3nt: TGTGCCAGCAGTGGACAGAGAACAAAAGAGACCCAGTACTTC
CDR3aa: CASSGQRTKETQYF
v_gene: TRBV6-5
j_gene: TRBJ2-5
d_gene: NA
abundance: NA

CDR3nt: TGTGCCAGCAGTTTAGAAGGACAGGGGTTGGCCGGCTACACCTTC
CDR3aa: CASSLEGQGLAGYTF
v_gene: TRBV28
j_gene: TRBJ1-2
d_gene: TRBD1
abundance: NA

CDR3nt: TGTGCCAGCAGTACACAGGGAGCCTCTGGGGCCAACGTCCTGACTTTC
CDR3aa: CASSTQGASGANVLTF
v_gene: TRBV6-2/TRBV6-3
j_gene: TRBJ2-6
d_gene: NA
abundance: few

CDR3nt: TGTGCCAGCTCACCAACCCAGGGAGATAACTATGGCTACACCTTC
CDR3aa: CASSPTQGDNYGYTF
v_gene: TRBV18
j_gene: TRBJ1-2
d_gene: NA
abundance: NA